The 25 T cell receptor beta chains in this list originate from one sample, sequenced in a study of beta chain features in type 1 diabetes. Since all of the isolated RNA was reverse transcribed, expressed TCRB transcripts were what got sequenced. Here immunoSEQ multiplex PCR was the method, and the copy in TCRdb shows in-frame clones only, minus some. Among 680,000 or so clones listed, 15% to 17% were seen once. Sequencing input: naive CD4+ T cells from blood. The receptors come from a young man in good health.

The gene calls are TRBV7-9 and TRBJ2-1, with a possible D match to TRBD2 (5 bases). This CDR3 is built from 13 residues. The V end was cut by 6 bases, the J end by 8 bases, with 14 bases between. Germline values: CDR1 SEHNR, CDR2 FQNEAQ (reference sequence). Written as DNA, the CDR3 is TGTGCCAGCAGGGTATACGGAGGTTATGAGCAGTTCTTC. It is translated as CASRVYGGYEQFF. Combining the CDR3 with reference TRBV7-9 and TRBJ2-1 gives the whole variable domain DTGVSQNPRHKITKRGQNVTFRCDPISEHNRLYWYRQTLGQGPEFLTYFQNEAQLEKSRLLSDRFSAERPKGSFSTLEIQRTEQGDSAMYLCASRVYGGYEQFFGPGTRLTVL.

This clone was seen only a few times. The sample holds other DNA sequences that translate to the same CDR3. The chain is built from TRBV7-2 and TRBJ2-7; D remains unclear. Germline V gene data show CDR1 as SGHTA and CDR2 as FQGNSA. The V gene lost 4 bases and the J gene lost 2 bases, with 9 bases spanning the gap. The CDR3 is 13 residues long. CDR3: CASSSRLAYEQYF. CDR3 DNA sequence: TGTGCCAGCAGCTCAAGACTCGCCTACGAGCAGTACTTC.

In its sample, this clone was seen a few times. The CDR3 region has the DNA TGTGCCAGCAGTGGAGCACAAGGCCAATGGCCCCAGCATTTT. The encoded protein is CASSGAQGQWPQHF. The rearrangement links TRBV6-1 to TRBJ1-5; D is undetermined. Looked up from germline, CDR1 is MNHNS and CDR2 is SASEGT. CDR3 length: 14 residues. Trimming took 4 bases from V and 9 from J, leaving 16 bases between them.

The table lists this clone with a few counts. CDR3 bases: TGTGCCAGCAGTGAAAGAGGACGGCGAGAAGCTTTCTTT. Translated, it gives CASSERGRREAFF. The J gene is TRBJ1-1, the V gene TRBV6-1; unclear D gene. The CDR3 totals 13 residues. V lost 2 bases and J lost 8, with 12 bases in between. Germline V lookup: CDR1 MNHNS, CDR2 SASEGT.

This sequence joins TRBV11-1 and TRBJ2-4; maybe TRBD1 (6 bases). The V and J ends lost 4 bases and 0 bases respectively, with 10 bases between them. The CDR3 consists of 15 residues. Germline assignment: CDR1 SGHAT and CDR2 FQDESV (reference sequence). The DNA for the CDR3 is TGTGCCAGCAGCTCAGGGGCCATAGCCAAAAACATTCAGTACTTC. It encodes CASSSGAIAKNIQYF.

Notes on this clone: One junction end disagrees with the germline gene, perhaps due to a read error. The CDR3 DNA sequence: TGTGCCAGCAGCTTAGTAAGGGAATTAGTCTTC. It is translated as CASSLVRELVF. The chain couples TRBV7-2 to TRBJ2-1; D uncertain. This CDR3 comprises 11 residues. Germline V gene lookup returns CDR1 SGHTA and CDR2 FQGNSA.

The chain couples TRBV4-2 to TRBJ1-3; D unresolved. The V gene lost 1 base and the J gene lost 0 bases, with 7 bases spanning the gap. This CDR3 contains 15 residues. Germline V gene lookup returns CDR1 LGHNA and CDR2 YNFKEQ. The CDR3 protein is CASSQASTSGNTIYF. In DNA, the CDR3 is TGTGCCAGCAGCCAAGCCAGCACCTCTGGAAACACCATATATTTT.

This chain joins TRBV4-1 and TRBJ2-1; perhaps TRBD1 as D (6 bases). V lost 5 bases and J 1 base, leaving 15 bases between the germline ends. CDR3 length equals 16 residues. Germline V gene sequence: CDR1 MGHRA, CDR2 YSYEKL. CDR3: CASSYPGQKSYNEQFF. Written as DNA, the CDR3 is TGCGCCAGCAGCTACCCAGGACAGAAATCCTACAATGAGCAGTTCTTC.

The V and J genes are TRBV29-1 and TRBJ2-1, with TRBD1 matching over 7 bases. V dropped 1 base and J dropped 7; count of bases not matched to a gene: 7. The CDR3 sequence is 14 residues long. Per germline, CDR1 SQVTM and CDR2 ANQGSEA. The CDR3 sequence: CSVEGKGTANEQFF. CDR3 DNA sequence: TGCAGCGTTGAAGGAAAGGGGACAGCGAATGAGCAGTTCTTC.

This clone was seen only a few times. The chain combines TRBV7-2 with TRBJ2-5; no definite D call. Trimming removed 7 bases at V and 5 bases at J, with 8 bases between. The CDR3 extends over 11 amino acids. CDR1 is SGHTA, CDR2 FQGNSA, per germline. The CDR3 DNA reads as TGTGCCAGCAATCTTCGGGAGACCCAGTACTTC. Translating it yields CASNLRETQYF.

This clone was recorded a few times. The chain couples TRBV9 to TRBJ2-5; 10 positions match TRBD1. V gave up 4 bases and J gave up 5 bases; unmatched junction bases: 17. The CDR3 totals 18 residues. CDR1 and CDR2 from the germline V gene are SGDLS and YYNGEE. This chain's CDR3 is CASSFSGRTGGRGETQYF. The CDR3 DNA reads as TGTGCCAGCAGCTTTTCTGGCCGGACAGGGGGGCGAGGGGAGACCCAGTACTTC.

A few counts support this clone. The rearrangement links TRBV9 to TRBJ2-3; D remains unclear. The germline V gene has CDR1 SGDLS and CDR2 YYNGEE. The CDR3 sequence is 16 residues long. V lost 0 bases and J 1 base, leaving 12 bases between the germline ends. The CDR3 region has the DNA TGTGCCAGCAGCGTAGCCCCGGGCCCCGGCACAGATACGCAGTATTTT. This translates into CASSVAPGPGTDTQYF.

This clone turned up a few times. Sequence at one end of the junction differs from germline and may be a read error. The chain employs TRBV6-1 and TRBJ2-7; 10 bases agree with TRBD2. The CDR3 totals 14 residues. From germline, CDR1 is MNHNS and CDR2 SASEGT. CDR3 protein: CASRVDLSGGKTFF. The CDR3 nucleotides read TGTGCCAGCAGGGTCGACCTTAGCGGGGGGAAAACTTTCTTC.

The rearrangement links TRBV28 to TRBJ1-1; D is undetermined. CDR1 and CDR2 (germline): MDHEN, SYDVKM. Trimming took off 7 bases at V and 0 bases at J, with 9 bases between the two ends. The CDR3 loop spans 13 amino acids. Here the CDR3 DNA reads TGTGCCAGCAATCAGCAGATGAACACTGAAGCTTTCTTT. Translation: CASNQQMNTEAFF.

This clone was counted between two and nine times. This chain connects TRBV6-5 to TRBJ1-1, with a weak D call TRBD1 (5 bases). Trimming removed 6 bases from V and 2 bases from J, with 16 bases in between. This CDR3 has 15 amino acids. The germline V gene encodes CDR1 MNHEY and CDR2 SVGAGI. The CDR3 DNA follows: TGTGCCAGCAGAACGGCCGGGACCTTTAACACTGAAGCTTTCTTT. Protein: CASRTAGTFNTEAFF.

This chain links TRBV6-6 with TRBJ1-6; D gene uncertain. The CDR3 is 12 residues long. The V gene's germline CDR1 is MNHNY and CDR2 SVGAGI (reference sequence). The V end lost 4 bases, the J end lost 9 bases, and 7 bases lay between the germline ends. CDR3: CASSLVSSPLHF. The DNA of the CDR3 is TGTGCCAGCAGTTTAGTATCTTCACCCCTCCACTTT.

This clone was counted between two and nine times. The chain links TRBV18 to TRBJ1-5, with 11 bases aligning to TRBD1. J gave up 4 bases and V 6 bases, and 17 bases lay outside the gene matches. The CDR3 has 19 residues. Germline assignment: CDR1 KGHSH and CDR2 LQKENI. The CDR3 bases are TGTGCCAGCTCCCTGAGGACAGGGGGCGCGGAAGGATCAAATCAGCCCCAGCATTTT. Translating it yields CASSLRTGGAEGSNQPQHF.

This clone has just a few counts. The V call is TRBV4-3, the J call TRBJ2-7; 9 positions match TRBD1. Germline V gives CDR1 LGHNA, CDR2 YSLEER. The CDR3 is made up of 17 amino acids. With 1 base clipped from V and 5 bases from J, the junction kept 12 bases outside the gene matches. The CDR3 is CASSQAYPDRGPHEQYF. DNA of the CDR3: TGCGCCAGCAGCCAAGCTTATCCGGACAGGGGCCCCCACGAGCAGTACTTC.

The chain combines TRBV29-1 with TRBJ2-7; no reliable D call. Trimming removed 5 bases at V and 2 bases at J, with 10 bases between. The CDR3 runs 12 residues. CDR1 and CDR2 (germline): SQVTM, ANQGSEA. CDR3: CSVSLKPYEQYF. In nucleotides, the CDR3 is TGCAGCGTTTCTCTAAAACCCTACGAGCAGTACTTC.

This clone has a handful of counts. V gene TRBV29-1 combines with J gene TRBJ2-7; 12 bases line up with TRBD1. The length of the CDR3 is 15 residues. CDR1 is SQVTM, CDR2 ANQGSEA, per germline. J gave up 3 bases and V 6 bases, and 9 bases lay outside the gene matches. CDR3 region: CSVREGTGGGYEQYF. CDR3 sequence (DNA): TGCAGCGTCCGGGAGGGGACAGGGGGCGGCTACGAGCAGTACTTC.

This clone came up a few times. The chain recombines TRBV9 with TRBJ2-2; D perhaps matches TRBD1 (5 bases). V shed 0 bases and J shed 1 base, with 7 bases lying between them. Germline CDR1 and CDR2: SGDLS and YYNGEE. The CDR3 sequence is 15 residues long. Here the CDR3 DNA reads TGTGCCAGCAGCGTAGGGACAAGGAACACCGGGGAGCTGTTTTTT. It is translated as CASSVGTRNTGELFF.

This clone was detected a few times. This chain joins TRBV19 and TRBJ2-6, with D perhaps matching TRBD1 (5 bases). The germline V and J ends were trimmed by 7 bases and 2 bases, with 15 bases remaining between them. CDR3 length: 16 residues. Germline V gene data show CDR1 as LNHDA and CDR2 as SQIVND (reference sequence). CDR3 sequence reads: CASNLSPRAGANVLTF. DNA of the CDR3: TGTGCCAGTAACCTGTCCCCCAGGGCTGGGGCCAACGTCCTGACTTTC.

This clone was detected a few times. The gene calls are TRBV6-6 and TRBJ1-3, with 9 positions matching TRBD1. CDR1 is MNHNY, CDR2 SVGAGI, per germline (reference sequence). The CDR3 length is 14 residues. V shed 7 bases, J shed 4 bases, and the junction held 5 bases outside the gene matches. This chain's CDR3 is CASNTGGAGNTIYF. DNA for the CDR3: TGTGCCAGCAATACAGGGGGCGCAGGAAACACCATATATTTT.

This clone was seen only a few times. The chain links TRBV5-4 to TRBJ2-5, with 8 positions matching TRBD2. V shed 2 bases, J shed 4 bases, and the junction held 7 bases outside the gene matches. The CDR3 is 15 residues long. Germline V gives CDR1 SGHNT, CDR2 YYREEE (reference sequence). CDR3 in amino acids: CASSLGTSKGETQYF. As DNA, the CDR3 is TGTGCCAGCAGCTTAGGGACTAGTAAGGGAGAGACCCAGTACTTC.

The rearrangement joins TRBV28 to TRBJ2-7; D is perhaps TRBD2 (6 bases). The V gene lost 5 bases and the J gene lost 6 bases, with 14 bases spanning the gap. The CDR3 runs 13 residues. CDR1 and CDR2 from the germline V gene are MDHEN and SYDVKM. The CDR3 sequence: CASSGGSGGEQYF. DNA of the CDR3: TGTGCCAGCAGTGGGGGGTCAGGCGGCGAGCAGTACTTC.